One sample yielded the 13 T cell receptor beta chains listed below, sequenced in a study of shared clonotypes between healthy human individuals. Libraries were prepared by immunoSEQ multiplex PCR; TCRdb keeps only in-frame clonotypes and omits some of them. Of a few million clones in the sample, roughly 92% were seen once. The source material was naive CD4+ T cells from PBMCs. Described subset: CD45RA+ positively selected. All receptors derive from a man aged 18 to 29 in good health. Some clones in this sample may be carry-over from other donors' samples.

V and J are TRBV11-2 and TRBJ1-1; no firm D call. The CDR3 extends over 13 amino acids. Germline V CDR1 and CDR2: SGHAT, FQNNGV. With 8 bases removed from V and 8 bases from J, the gap between germline ends came to 18 bases. The CDR3 reads CASVAIVKREAFF. For the CDR3, the DNA is TGTGCCAGCGTGGCTATAGTTAAGCGGGAAGCTTTCTTT.

The chain carries TRBV4-1 and TRBJ2-7, with 7 nucleotides matching TRBD2. This CDR3 contains 14 residues. Germline CDR1 and CDR2: MGHRA and YSYEKL. J lost 5 bases, V lost 5 bases, and 9 bases had no gene match. The CDR3 nucleotides read TGCGCCAGCAGCGTCGGGGGGAGGGTCAACGAGCAGTACTTC. Translation gives CASSVGGRVNEQYF.

This chain joins TRBV28 and TRBJ2-7, with 10 positions matching TRBD1. The CDR3 is made up of 15 amino acids. The germline V gene encodes CDR1 MDHEN and CDR2 SYDVKM. Trimming took 5 bases from V and 5 from J; bases not matched to a gene: 9. CDR3: CASSNPGQGFDEQYF. In DNA, the CDR3 is TGTGCCAGCAGTAACCCGGGACAGGGGTTCGACGAGCAGTACTTC. The variable domain in full, with the rest retrieved from reference TRBV28 and TRBJ2-7, is DVKVTQSSRYLVKRTGEKVFLECVQDMDHENMFWYRQDPGLGLRLIYFSYDVKMKEKGDIPEGYSVSREKKERFSLILESASTNQTSMYLCASSNPGQGFDEQYFGPGTRLTVT.

The J gene is TRBJ2-1, the V gene TRBV19, with 8 positions matching TRBD1. The length of the CDR3 is 15 residues. V lost 5 bases to trimming and J lost 6 bases; unmatched junction nucleotides: 9. Germline CDR1 LNHDA, CDR2 SQIVND (reference sequence). The DNA for the CDR3 is TGTGCCAGTAGTCTCTGGACAGGGTTCAGCAATGAGCAGTTCTTC. It translates to CASSLWTGFSNEQFF.

The chain joins TRBV11-2 to TRBJ1-3; TRBD1 is a possible D gene (5 bases). Germline V CDR1 and CDR2: SGHAT, FQNNGV. This CDR3 contains 15 residues. The ends were cut back, 2 bases at V and 4 bases at J, with 12 bases in the middle. As DNA, the CDR3 is TGTGCCAGCAGCTTAATTTCCAGGGCCGGAAACACCATATATTTT. As protein: CASSLISRAGNTIYF.

The V call is TRBV15, the J call TRBJ2-1; D ambiguous. The CDR3 contains 13 residues. V was clipped by 1 base and J by 3 bases, with 4 bases between them. Per germline, CDR1 LNHNV and CDR2 YYDKDF (reference sequence). The CDR3 DNA reads TGTGCCACCAGCAGAGGATACTACAATGAGCAGTTCTTC. Translation gives CATSRGYYNEQFF.

This clone was observed a single time. The V call is TRBV7-2, the J call TRBJ2-1; the D gene is possibly TRBD2 (6 bases). Trimming left V 5 bases short and J 0 bases short, with 11 bases between. This CDR3 has 15 residues. Germline V gives CDR1 SGHTA, CDR2 FQGNSA. DNA for the CDR3: TGTGCCAGCAGCCGCGGGGCCGACTCCTACAATGAGCAGTTCTTC. As protein: CASSRGADSYNEQFF.

J is TRBJ1-1 and V is TRBV9; D ambiguous. V lost 0 bases and J lost 0, with 6 bases in between. This CDR3 contains 14 residues. Germline-derived CDR1 and CDR2 are SGDLS and YYNGEE. CDR3 residues: CASSVDEMNTEAFF. CDR3 nucleotides: TGTGCCAGCAGCGTAGATGAGATGAACACTGAAGCTTTCTTT.

This clone was seen a single time. The chain combines TRBV4-1 with TRBJ2-1; weak D call: TRBD1 (5 bases). This CDR3 has 15 residues. Trimming left V 1 base short and J 4 bases short, with 11 bases between. CDR1 and CDR2 (germline): MGHRA, YSYEKL. The DNA for the CDR3 is TGCGCCAGCAGCCAAGTGGGGAAGGGGTACAATGAGCAGTTCTTC. Amino acids: CASSQVGKGYNEQFF.

As regards this clone: Within the sample, other DNA sequences also encode this same CDR3. This chain joins TRBV5-1 and TRBJ1-1, with D unresolved. The CDR3 contains 14 residues. Trimming left V 2 bases short and J 0 bases short, with 8 bases between. In germline, CDR1 is SGHRS, CDR2 YFSETQ. CDR3 in DNA: TGCGCCAGCAGCTTATCGACGGTGAACACTGAAGCTTTCTTT. As protein: CASSLSTVNTEAFF.

The chain couples TRBV28 to TRBJ2-7; 9 bases are a match to TRBD1. The CDR3 covers 14 residues. V trimming: 8 bases; J trimming: 4 bases; junction bases outside the gene matches: 9. The V gene's germline CDR1 is MDHEN and CDR2 SYDVKM. CDR3 region: CASRITGGSYEQYF. In DNA, the CDR3 is TGTGCCAGCCGTATCACAGGGGGCAGTTACGAGCAGTACTTC.

V is TRBV6-6 and J is TRBJ2-6; no definite D call. The CDR3 has 15 amino acids. V shed 6 bases and J shed 4 bases, with 13 bases lying between them. Germline assignment: CDR1 MNHNY and CDR2 SVGAGI (reference sequence). CDR3 DNA sequence: TGTGCCAGCAGCCAGTACAGAAAGGGGGCCAACGTCCTGACTTTC. Translation: CASSQYRKGANVLTF.

This chain joins TRBV5-8 and TRBJ2-1, with 8 bases fitting TRBD2. This CDR3 has 15 amino acids. From germline, CDR1 is SGHTS and CDR2 YDEGEE. Trimming removed 0 bases from V and 6 bases from J; junction bases left unmatched: 5. The DNA for the CDR3 is TGTGCCAGCAGCTTGGGGCTAGCGGGCCCCAATGAGCAGTTCTTC. Encoded protein: CASSLGLAGPNEQFF.